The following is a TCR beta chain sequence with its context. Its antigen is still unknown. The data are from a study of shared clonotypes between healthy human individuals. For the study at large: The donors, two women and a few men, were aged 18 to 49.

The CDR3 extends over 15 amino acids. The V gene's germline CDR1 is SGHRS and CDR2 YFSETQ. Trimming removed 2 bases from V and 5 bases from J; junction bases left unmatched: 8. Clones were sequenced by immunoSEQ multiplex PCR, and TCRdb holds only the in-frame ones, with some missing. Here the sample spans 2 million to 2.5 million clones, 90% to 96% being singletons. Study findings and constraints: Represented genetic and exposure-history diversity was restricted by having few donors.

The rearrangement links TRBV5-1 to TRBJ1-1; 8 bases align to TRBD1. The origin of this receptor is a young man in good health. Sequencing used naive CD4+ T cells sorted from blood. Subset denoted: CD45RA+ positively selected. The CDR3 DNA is TGCGCCAGCAGCTTATTAACTGGACAGGGAACTGAAGCTTTCTTT. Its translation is CASSLLTGQGTEAFF.